This T cell receptor beta chain was recovered during a study of blood T cells in healthy people across ages. Germline-derived CDR1 and CDR2 are SQVTM and ANQGSEA. The CDR3 is 11 amino acids. V dropped 7 bases and J dropped 3 bases, with 9 bases sitting between them. Sample-barcoded 5' priming and a J-beta primer mix drove a second PCR of about 6 to 11 cycles. Every molecule of cDNA carried a tag from a template-switch adaptor with 12 random nucleotides. Each CDR3 protein is one row after TCRdb ran MiXCR on the 5' RACE reads. The sample contains over 750,000 distinct CDR3 sequences, roughly 25% of which appear only once. These sequences were also reported in another study, on T cells of mothers and their children. This second study notes: Biologically related mothers and children overlapped slightly more than unrelated pairs, a non-significant difference.

Sequenced input: blood. This clonotype was obtained from a boy between 10 and 17 years old in good health. The chain joins TRBV29-1 to TRBJ1-1, with D possibly TRBD1 on 5 matching bases. DNA for the CDR3: TGCAGCGCCGGGACGGACACTGAAGCTTTCTTT. This codes for CSAGTDTEAFF.